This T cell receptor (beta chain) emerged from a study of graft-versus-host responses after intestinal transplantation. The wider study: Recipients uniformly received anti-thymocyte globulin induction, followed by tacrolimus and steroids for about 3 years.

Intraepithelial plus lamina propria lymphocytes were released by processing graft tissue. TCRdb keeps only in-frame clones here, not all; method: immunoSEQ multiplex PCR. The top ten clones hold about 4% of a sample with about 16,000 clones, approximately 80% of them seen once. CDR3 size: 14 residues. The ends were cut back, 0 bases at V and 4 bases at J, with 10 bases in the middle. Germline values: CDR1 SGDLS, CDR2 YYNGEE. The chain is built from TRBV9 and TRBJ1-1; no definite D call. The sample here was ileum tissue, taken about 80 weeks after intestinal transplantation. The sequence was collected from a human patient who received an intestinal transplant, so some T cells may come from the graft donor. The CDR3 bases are TGTGCCAGCAGCGTAGGTGCCGGAACCACTGAAGCTTTCTTT. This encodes CASSVGAGTTEAFF.